This T cell receptor beta chain derives from a study of CD8+CD57+ T cells in acquired aplastic anemia. The overall study: Across the sorted CD4+ and CD8+ cells, DNA amounts averaged roughly 3.5 ug.

Patients chosen for sequencing had CD8+CD57+ cells that had expanded, as shown by flow cytometry. Investigators profiled TCR beta VDJ and CDR3 from genomic DNA template. TCRdb recomputed calls from the reads with MiXCR, one row per CDR3 protein. The table records more than 250,000 distinct CDR3 sequences, 82% of them present only once. With regard to this clonotype: The DNA is omitted, as the CDR3 cannot be located on it reliably, and the CDR3 follows TCRdb's listing.

CDR1 and CDR2 (germline): SEHNR, FQNEAQ (reference sequence). The CDR3 numbers 16 amino acids, ends counted. The chain couples TRBV7-9 to TRBJ2-1; the table's D call, TRBD1, has no DNA check behind it. Sequencing was performed on sorted CD4+, CD8+, or CD8+CD57+ T cells (not recorded which) from PBMCs. The TCR originated in a human donor with aplastic anemia. The CDR3: CAGQGARKTEYFGQFF.